This passage covers 19 T cell receptor beta chains from one sample sequenced in a study of identical twins. TCRdb re-called the 5' RACE reads through MiXCR, storing one row per CDR3 protein. This table holds 550,000 to 800,000 distinct CDR3 sequences, under 8.5% found once. The sample was also reused in another study, on yellow fever vaccine responses in identical twins.

The specimen sequenced was PBMCs. These receptors all stem from a woman under 30 in good health.

J is TRBJ2-2 and V is TRBV20-1; 8 nucleotides align to TRBD2. CDR1 is DFQATT and CDR2 is SNEGSKA in the germline V gene (reference sequence). This CDR3 contains 14 residues. V was clipped by 6 bases and J by 7 bases; unmatched bases: 10. DNA of the CDR3: TGCAGTGCCCCCCCCCGCGGGAGGATCGGGGAGCTGTTTTTT. It encodes CSAPPRGRIGELFF.

This clonotype was observed a handful of times. The chain recombines TRBV29-1 with TRBJ1-1; D is uncertain. V was trimmed by 4 bases and J by 7 bases, leaving 7 bases between them. The CDR3 covers 10 residues. CDR1 SQVTM and CDR2 ANQGSEA come from the germline V gene. CDR3 coding DNA: TGCAGCGTTGTTCACTATGAAGCTTTCTTT. Translation gives CSVVHYEAFF.

This clonotype occurred many times. The chain joins TRBV9 to TRBJ2-5; 7 nucleotides agree with TRBD1. Unmatched junction bases numbered 10, after V lost 4 bases and J lost 4 bases. Germline CDR1 reads SGDLS; CDR2 reads YYNGEE. The CDR3 length is 15 residues. The CDR3 bases are TGTGCCAGCAGCCTAGAGGGGGCCGAGGGAGAGACCCAGTACTTC. Translated: CASSLEGAEGETQYF.

The rearrangement uses TRBV10-3 and TRBJ1-1; 8 positions match TRBD1. The CDR3 runs to 15 residues. V trimming: 0 bases; J trimming: 0 bases; junction bases outside the gene matches: 0. Germline V gene lookup returns CDR1 ENHRY and CDR2 SYGVKD. In DNA, the CDR3 is TGTGCCATCAGTGAGTCGGACAGGGTGAACACTGAAGCTTTCTTT. This translates into CAISESDRVNTEAFF.

The chain joins TRBV29-1 to TRBJ2-1; maybe TRBD1 (5 bases). Trimming removed 6 bases at V and 2 bases at J, with 17 bases between. The germline gives CDR1 SQVTM, CDR2 ANQGSEA. The CDR3 has 15 residues. The chain's CDR3 is CSVDGQNGTYNEQFF. The DNA of the CDR3 is TGCAGCGTCGACGGACAAAATGGGACCTACAATGAGCAGTTCTTC.

There are many counts of this clonotype. This chain connects TRBV25-1 to TRBJ1-2; D might be TRBD1 (6 bases). The germline CDR1 and CDR2 sequences are MGHDK and SYGVNS. V shed 2 bases and J shed 4 bases, with 14 bases lying between them. The CDR3 has 15 amino acids. The CDR3 nucleotides are TGTGCCAGCAGTGAAGGAGGGGGACGGGGCTATGGCTACACCTTC. Translation: CASSEGGGRGYGYTF.

A few counts support this clonotype. CDR3: CASSFGTDFEAFF. The CDR3 coding sequence is TGTGCCAGCAGTTTCGGGACAGACTTTGAAGCTTTCTTT. This chain joins TRBV12-3 or TRBV12-4 and TRBJ1-1, with TRBD1 identical over 7 bases. This CDR3 contains 13 residues. Trimming at V came to 3 bases and at J to 7 bases, leaving 5 bases not matched to a gene.

This clonotype was counted at least ten times. In DNA, the CDR3 is TGTGCCAGCAGCTTAGCGCGGCCTAGCGGTCTGGGGAATGAGCAGTTCTTC. Its translation: CASSLARPSGLGNEQFF. This chain connects TRBV7-6 to TRBJ2-1; 7 bases line up with TRBD2. This CDR3 is 17 amino acids long. Per the germline V gene, CDR1 is SGHVS and CDR2 is FNYEAQ. Germline trimming cut 0 bases from V and 7 bases from J; bases unmatched to any gene: 12. The complete variable domain, with remaining parts taken from reference TRBV7-6 and TRBJ2-1, reads GAGVSQSPRYKVTKRGQDVALRCDPISGHVSLYWYRQALGQGPEFLTYFNYEAQQDKSGLPNDRFSAERPEGSISTLTIQRTEQRDSAMYRCASSLARPSGLGNEQFFGPGTRLTVL.

This clonotype was picked up a small number of times. The chain uses TRBV7-6 and TRBJ2-1, with D uncertain. Germline CDR1 SGHVS, CDR2 FNYEAQ. The length of the CDR3 is 16 residues. The ends were cut back, 0 bases at V and 2 bases at J, with 11 bases in the middle. The CDR3 sequence: CASSLAPAPAYNEQFF. CDR3 DNA: TGTGCCAGCAGCTTAGCTCCAGCCCCAGCCTACAATGAGCAGTTCTTC.

This clonotype was counted a few times. The rearrangement links TRBV5-1 to TRBJ2-1, with TRBD2 matching over 8 bases. V lost 0 bases, J lost 0 bases, and 14 bases stayed unmatched. The germline V gene has CDR1 SGHRS and CDR2 YFSETQ. The CDR3 contains 20 residues. The DNA for the CDR3 is TGCGCCAGCAGCTTGGCCTATATTCGAATCGCGGGAGGCTCCTACAATGAGCAGTTCTTC. As protein: CASSLAYIRIAGGSYNEQFF.

Many counts were recorded for this clonotype. CDR3 region: CASSSYRGSSYEQYV. CDR3 coding DNA: TGTGCCAGCAGTAGTTACAGGGGTAGCTCCTACGAGCAGTACGTC. The chain links TRBV6-1 to TRBJ2-7; 7 positions agree with TRBD1. The CDR3 contains 15 residues. CDR1 is MNHNS, CDR2 SASEGT, per germline. The J segment lost 0 bases and the V segment lost 5 bases, leaving 7 bases of the junction unmatched.

This clonotype was picked up a small number of times. The rearrangement links TRBV29-1 to TRBJ2-3; D ambiguous. V lost 4 bases and J lost 2, with 13 bases in between. This CDR3 comprises 14 residues. Germline V CDR1 and CDR2: SQVTM, ANQGSEA. As DNA, the CDR3 is TGCAGCGTTGGACTGATGACAAACACAGATACGCAGTATTTT. Protein: CSVGLMTNTDTQYF.

As to this clonotype: A clone one base away is much larger, so this may be a read error. The chain joins TRBV29-1 to TRBJ2-7; D perhaps matches TRBD1 (6 bases). This CDR3 region has 13 residues. Germline values: CDR1 SQVTM, CDR2 ANQGSEA. V was clipped by 7 bases and J by 3 bases, with 16 bases between them. The DNA for the CDR3 is TGCAGCGCAAAAGGGACATCGAACTACGAGCAGTACTTC. Amino acids: CSAKGTSNYEQYF.

This clonotype was counted a few times. This sequence joins TRBV5-6 and TRBJ2-2; tentative D call: TRBD2 (6 bases). The V end was cut by 0 bases, the J end by 3 bases, with 12 bases between. The germline CDR1 and CDR2 sequences are SGHDT and YYEEEE. This CDR3 has 16 amino acids. The CDR3 region has the DNA TGTGCCAGCAGCTTGGTGGGGGGAACGGACACCGGGGAGCTGTTTTTT. Amino acids: CASSLVGGTDTGELFF. The variable domain in full, completed from reference TRBV5-6 and TRBJ2-2, reads DAGVTQSPTHLIKTRGQQVTLRCSPKSGHDTVSWYQQALGQGPQFIFQYYEEEERQRGNFPDRFSGHQFPNYSSELNVNALLLGDSALYLCASSLVGGTDTGELFFGEGSRLTVL.

The chain recombines TRBV6-5 with TRBJ2-2; D gene ambiguous. In germline, CDR1 is MNHEY, CDR2 SVGAGI. Trimming pared 4 bases from V and 6 bases from J, leaving 12 bases between. The CDR3 is 14 amino acids. In DNA, the CDR3 is TGTGCCAGCAGTTTTTATGGTTTACCCGGGGAGCTGTTTTTT. Its protein product is CASSFYGLPGELFF.

V gene TRBV27 combines with J gene TRBJ1-6; D is possibly TRBD1 (5 bases). This CDR3 comprises 14 residues. Germline V gene sequence: CDR1 MNHEY, CDR2 SMNVEV (reference sequence). Deletions cut 3 bases from V and 5 bases from J, with 8 bases between. DNA of the CDR3: TGTGCCAGCAGTTTCCAGGGTGATAATTCACCCCTCCACTTT. Translating it yields CASSFQGDNSPLHF.

The chain has TRBV6-2 or TRBV6-3 and TRBJ1-3; D unresolved. This CDR3 comprises 12 residues. Per the germline V gene, CDR1 is MNHEY and CDR2 is SVGEGT. Deletions cut 6 bases from V and 1 base from J, with 4 bases between. The CDR3 sequence is CASRPSGNTIYF. CDR3 sequence (DNA): TGTGCCAGCAGACCTTCTGGAAACACCATATATTTT.

This clonotype has more than one count but fewer than ten. The chain combines TRBV24-1 with TRBJ2-1; D uncertain. Germline CDR1 is KGHDR and CDR2 is SFDVKD. The CDR3 contains 16 residues. V was trimmed by 2 bases and J by 0 bases, leaving 10 bases between them. For the CDR3, the DNA is TGTGCCACCAGTGATTCGATGGTCGGCTCCTACAATGAGCAGTTCTTC. Translating it yields CATSDSMVGSYNEQFF.

This clonotype was recorded at least ten times. This chain joins TRBV9 and TRBJ2-7; unclear D gene. Trimming shortened V by 3 bases and J by 3 bases, and 10 bases separated the two germline ends. The CDR3 contains 13 residues. The germline V gene has CDR1 SGDLS and CDR2 YYNGEE. This CDR3 reads CASSAGLSYEQYF. DNA of the CDR3: TGTGCCAGCAGCGCCGGATTGAGCTACGAGCAGTACTTC.